This TCR beta chain was sequenced in a study of PD-L1 blockade in urothelial cancer. Across the study: Blood was tested 3 weeks (second dose) and 6 weeks into treatment.

The J segment lost 0 bases and the V segment lost 6 bases, leaving 4 bases of the junction unmatched. This CDR3 has 14 amino acids. Germline loops: CDR1 MNHEY, CDR2 SMNVEV (reference sequence). Patients suffered from locally advanced or metastatic urothelial carcinoma. Spiking each PCR with synthetic TCR analog templates was performed. The method was immunoSEQ multiplex PCR; TCRdb's version includes in-frame clones alone and lacks a portion of them. This sample has 85,000 to 130,000 clones, with 90% to 95% found just once. This TCR was recovered from an elderly woman with urothelial cancer. Sequences were derived from PBMCs, sampled around atezolizumab (anti-PD-L1) treatment. The chain recombines TRBV27 with TRBJ1-1; 7 positions match TRBD1. CDR3 nucleotides: TGTGCCAGCAGACTACAGGGGATGAACACTGAAGCTTTCTTT. This sequence encodes CASRLQGMNTEAFF.